The 19 T cell receptor beta chains below were found in one sample sequenced in a study of blood T cells in healthy people across ages. Primers used in a second PCR of roughly 6 to 12 cycles were a sample-barcoded 5' primer and a J-beta primer mix. TCRdb called the 5' RACE reads again in MiXCR, with one record for every CDR3 protein. This sample has 600,000 to 650,000 distinct CDR3 sequences; 58% occur once, and the top ten carry more than 35%. The sample was blood. The receptors come from a man between 60 and 75 years old in good health.

CDR3 in DNA: TGTGCCACCAGTCTCCCCACTAGCGGGACCACAGATACGCAGTATTTT. Translated: CATSLPTSGTTDTQYF. This chain uses TRBV24-1 with TRBJ2-3, with TRBD2 matching 10 bases. The germline CDR1 and CDR2 sequences are KGHDR and SFDVKD. The V and J ends lost 6 bases and 2 bases, in that order; junction bases with no gene match: 7. The CDR3 has 16 residues.

The V and J genes are TRBV11-2 and TRBJ1-2, with D perhaps matching TRBD1 (6 bases). The V gene's germline CDR1 is SGHAT and CDR2 FQNNGV. V lost 1 base to trimming and J lost 8 bases, with 14 bases between them. There are 14 residues in the CDR3. The CDR3 DNA follows: TGTGCCAGCAGCTTAGCTCGGGGGGCGGTAGGCTACACCTTC. Translating it yields CASSLARGAVGYTF.

The table lists this clonotype with a few counts. The V gene is TRBV5-1, the J gene TRBJ2-6; perhaps D is TRBD1 or TRBD2 (5 bases each). Trimming removed 0 bases from V and 1 base from J, with 11 bases in between. Looked up from germline, CDR1 is SGHRS and CDR2 is YFSETQ. The length of the CDR3 is 17 residues. The CDR3 is CASSLGLGESGANVLTF. The CDR3 coding sequence is TGCGCCAGCAGCTTGGGATTAGGGGAGTCTGGGGCCAACGTCCTGACTTTC.

V usage is TRBV6-5 and J usage is TRBJ2-3; D remains unclear. V shed 5 bases and J shed 4 bases, with 10 bases lying between them. Germline CDR1 is MNHEY and CDR2 is SVGAGI. The CDR3 sequence is 13 residues long. The CDR3: CASSRWVSDTQYF. The CDR3 region has the DNA TGTGCCAGCAGTCGCTGGGTCTCAGATACGCAGTATTTT.

The J gene is TRBJ2-1, the V gene TRBV9, with D perhaps matching TRBD1 (6 bases). With 5 bases removed from V and 8 bases from J, the gap between germline ends came to 14 bases. The CDR3 has 13 residues. In germline, CDR1 is SGDLS, CDR2 YYNGEE. The CDR3 region is CASRETGKDEQFF. CDR3 nucleotides: TGTGCCAGCAGAGAAACAGGGAAGGATGAGCAGTTCTTC.

V is TRBV3-1 and J is TRBJ2-5, with 9 bases that match TRBD2. J was trimmed by 3 bases and V by 8 bases; bases with no gene match: 10. This CDR3 contains 15 residues. Per the germline V gene, CDR1 is LGHDT and CDR2 is YNNKEL (reference sequence). The CDR3 DNA follows: TGTGCCAGCGGCGAGAGCGGGGGGACGAAAGAGACCCAGTACTTC. Translated: CASGESGGTKETQYF.

J is TRBJ2-3 and V is TRBV10-3; tentatively, D is TRBD1 or TRBD2 (6 bases each). The germline CDR1 and CDR2 sequences are ENHRY and SYGVKD. There are 12 residues in the CDR3. The V gene lost 6 bases and the J gene lost 6 bases, with 10 bases spanning the gap. This chain's CDR3 is CAISRRGDTQYF. The CDR3 DNA sequence: TGTGCCATCAGCCGGAGGGGGGATACGCAGTATTTT.

The J gene is TRBJ1-2, the V gene TRBV10-3; D is unresolved. This CDR3 has 18 amino acids. Germline CDR1 ENHRY, CDR2 SYGVKD. Trimming stripped 0 bases from V and 5 bases from J, with 22 bases between. The CDR3 sequence is CAISESRPGQAVGYGYTF. Written as DNA, the CDR3 is TGTGCCATCAGTGAGTCCCGTCCAGGTCAGGCCGTGGGGTATGGCTACACCTTC.

This clonotype was counted only a few times. CDR3 amino acids: CSADQGLAGETQYF. Here the CDR3 DNA reads TGCAGTGCAGATCAGGGACTAGCGGGGGAGACCCAGTACTTC. V and J are TRBV20-1 and TRBJ2-5, with 13 bases aligning to TRBD2. Germline CDR1 DFQATT, CDR2 SNEGSKA (reference sequence). The CDR3 consists of 14 residues. V was clipped by 6 bases and J by 5 bases; unmatched bases: 6.

This chain links TRBV6-2 or TRBV6-3 with TRBJ1-5, with 11 bases fitting TRBD1. After removal of 8 bases from V and 5 bases from J, the junction contained 5 bases not matched to a gene. Germline CDR1 MNHEY, CDR2 SVGEGT. The CDR3 totals 14 residues. CDR3 in DNA: TGTGCCAGCGGGACAGGGGGAGAGGATCAGCCCCAGCATTTT. Amino acid sequence: CASGTGGEDQPQHF.

The chain combines TRBV6-1 with TRBJ2-1, with 8 bases that match TRBD1. The length of the CDR3 is 14 residues. CDR1 and CDR2 (germline): MNHNS, SASEGT. With 8 bases clipped from V and 7 bases from J, the junction kept 10 bases outside the gene matches. CDR3: CASLDRGRRNEQFF. CDR3 DNA sequence: TGTGCCAGCTTAGACAGGGGACGAAGGAATGAGCAGTTCTTC.

This clonotype was seen a few times. This sequence joins TRBV19 and TRBJ1-2, with 8 positions matching TRBD1. Germline V gene lookup returns CDR1 LNHDA and CDR2 SQIVND (reference sequence). This CDR3 has 14 amino acids. V lost 7 bases to trimming and J lost 9 bases; unmatched junction nucleotides: 13. The CDR3 loop is CASTPTGAGISYTF. The DNA for the CDR3 is TGTGCCAGTACCCCGACAGGGGCGGGTATAAGCTACACCTTC.

The J gene is TRBJ1-6, the V gene TRBV7-2; D remains ambiguous. Germline V gene sequence: CDR1 SGHTA, CDR2 FQGNSA. V lost 6 bases, J lost 8 bases, and 17 bases lay in between. The CDR3 loop spans 15 amino acids. CDR3: CASRQETGRDSPLHF. The DNA for the CDR3 is TGTGCCAGCAGACAAGAAACGGGGAGGGATTCACCCCTCCACTTT.

A single count supports this clonotype. The chain recombines TRBV3-1 with TRBJ2-2, with D unresolved. Germline CDR1 reads LGHDT; CDR2 reads YNNKEL (reference sequence). This CDR3 has 13 residues. The V and J ends lost 3 bases and 3 bases respectively, with 5 bases between them. CDR3 DNA: TGTGCCAGCAGCCAGGGCCACACCGGGGAGCTGTTTTTT. Amino acids: CASSQGHTGELFF.

The V and J genes are TRBV12-3 or TRBV12-4 and TRBJ1-2; no definite D call. The CDR3 runs to 14 residues. V lost 5 bases, J lost 5 bases, and 15 bases lay in between. In DNA form, the CDR3 reads TGTGCCAGCAGTGAACCGGGAGTCGAGTATGGCTACACCTTC. Amino acids: CASSEPGVEYGYTF.

The V and J genes are TRBV12-3 or TRBV12-4 and TRBJ2-5, with D maybe TRBD1 (6 bases). V gave up 10 bases and J gave up 0 bases, with 9 bases separating them. The CDR3 runs to 12 residues. The CDR3 spells CATQGYQETQYF. Here the CDR3 DNA reads TGTGCCACCCAGGGGTACCAAGAGACCCAGTACTTC.

The rearrangement uses TRBV29-1 and TRBJ2-3; no definite D call. Trimming left V 4 bases short and J 0 bases short, with 11 bases between. The CDR3 loop spans 14 amino acids. Per germline, CDR1 SQVTM and CDR2 ANQGSEA. CDR3 sequence (DNA): TGCAGCGTTGGAGAGGCGCCGAGCACAGATACGCAGTATTTT. It encodes CSVGEAPSTDTQYF.

V is TRBV14 and J is TRBJ2-1, with D perhaps assigned TRBD1 or TRBD2 (5 bases each). This CDR3 has 15 residues. CDR1 SGHDN and CDR2 FVKESK come from the germline V gene. V dropped 9 bases and J dropped 0 bases, with 15 bases sitting between them. For the CDR3, the DNA is TGTGCCAGTAGCTTGAGGGGCTACTCCTACAATGAGCAGTTCTTC. Translated: CASSLRGYSYNEQFF.

The gene calls are TRBV7-9 and TRBJ2-5; 7 bases match TRBD2. The junction had 7 bases not matched to a gene; V was cut back by 1 base and J by 11 bases. The CDR3 is 13 residues long. Germline CDR1 and CDR2: SEHNR and FQNEAQ (reference sequence). The CDR3 here is CASSLVVSREQYF. CDR3 in DNA: TGTGCCAGCAGCTTAGTCGTTTCGCGGGAGCAGTACTTC.